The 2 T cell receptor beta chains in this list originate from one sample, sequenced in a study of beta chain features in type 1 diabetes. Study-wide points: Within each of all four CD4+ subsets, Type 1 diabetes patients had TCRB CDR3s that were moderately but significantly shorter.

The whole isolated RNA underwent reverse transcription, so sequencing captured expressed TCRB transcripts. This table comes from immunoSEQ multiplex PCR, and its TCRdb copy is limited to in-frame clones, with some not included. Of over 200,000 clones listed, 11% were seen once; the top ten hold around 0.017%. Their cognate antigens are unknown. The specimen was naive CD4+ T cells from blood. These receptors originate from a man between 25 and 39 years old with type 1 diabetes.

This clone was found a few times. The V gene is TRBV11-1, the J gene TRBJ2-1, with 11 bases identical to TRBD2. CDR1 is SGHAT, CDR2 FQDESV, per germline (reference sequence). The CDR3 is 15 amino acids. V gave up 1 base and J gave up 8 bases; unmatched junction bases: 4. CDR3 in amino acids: CASSLGLAGGHEQFF. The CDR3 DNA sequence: TGTGCCAGCAGCTTAGGCCTAGCGGGGGGCCATGAGCAGTTCTTC. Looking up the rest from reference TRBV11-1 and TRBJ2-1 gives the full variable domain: EAEVAQSPRYKITEKSQAVAFWCDPISGHATLYWYRQILGQGPELLVQFQDESVVDDSQLPKDRFSAERLKGVDSTLKIQPAELGDSAMYLCASSLGLAGGHEQFFGPGTRLTVL.

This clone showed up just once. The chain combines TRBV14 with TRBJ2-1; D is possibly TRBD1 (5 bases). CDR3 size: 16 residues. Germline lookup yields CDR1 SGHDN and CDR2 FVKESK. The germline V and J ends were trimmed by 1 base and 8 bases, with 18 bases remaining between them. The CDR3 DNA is TGTGCCAGCAGCCAAGGCAGGCAGGGCTATGGGGATGAGCAGTTCTTC. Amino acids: CASSQGRQGYGDEQFF.